The 6 T cell receptor beta chains reported below all come from one sample, sequenced in a study of cytomegalovirus exposure and HLA in healthy donors listed by TCRdb under 2017. The method behind the library was the immunoSEQ multiplex PCR assay. A mixture of 60 forward primers for TCR Vbeta segments and 13 reverse primers for TCR Jbeta segments was used in the multiplex PCR. This immuneACCESS table, as held by TCRdb, lists in-frame sequences with V and J called but not all clones. Of the missing ones, under half trace to an unresolved V gene in checked studies; the others have no known cause. This sample lists about 150,000 clones; around two thirds were detected once. The top ten clonotypes cover 1.5% to 2% of the sample. Input material: PBMCs. These receptors came from a woman between 18 and 30 years old in good health and CMV-seronegative.

This clone has just a few counts. The chain carries TRBV19 and TRBJ2-1; the match to TRBD2 covers 7 bases. The CDR3 length is 14 residues. Trimming took 5 bases from V and 2 from J; bases not matched to a gene: 3. Germline CDR1 is LNHDA and CDR2 is SQIVND (reference sequence). The CDR3 reads CASSPRGAYNEQFF. The CDR3 DNA reads as TGTGCCAGTAGTCCCCGGGGGGCCTACAATGAGCAGTTCTTC.

On this clone itself: The junction shows a germline mismatch at one end, possibly a read error. J is TRBJ1-6 and V is TRBV7-3, with TRBD1 identical over 8 bases. The CDR3 spans 14 residues. Germline-derived CDR1 and CDR2 are SGHTA and FQGTGA. The CDR3 DNA sequence: TGTGCCAGCAGCGCACCAGGGGGCATTTCACCTCTCCACTTT. This gives the protein CASSAPGGISPLHF.

V is TRBV4-1 and J is TRBJ2-1; 13 bases match TRBD2. The J segment lost 3 bases and the V segment lost 3 bases, leaving 11 bases of the junction unmatched. There are 19 residues in the CDR3. Germline V lookup: CDR1 MGHRA, CDR2 YSYEKL. CDR3 region: CASSHPKGLAGSLYNEQFF. In DNA, the CDR3 is TGCGCCAGCAGCCATCCGAAGGGACTAGCGGGGTCTCTCTACAATGAGCAGTTCTTC.

The chain carries TRBV10-1 and TRBJ2-3; TRBD2 might be the D (6 bases). This CDR3 is built from 15 residues. Germline loops: CDR1 WNHNN, CDR2 SYGVQD (reference sequence). Trimming stripped 0 bases from V and 1 base from J, with 8 bases between. CDR3 in amino acids: CASSESREGTDTQYF. For the CDR3, the DNA is TGCGCCAGCAGTGAGTCCAGGGAGGGCACAGATACGCAGTATTTT.

This clone turned up a few times. The rearrangement uses TRBV13 and TRBJ1-6, with 9 bases lining up with TRBD1. After removal of 4 bases from V and 6 bases from J, the junction contained 7 bases not matched to a gene. There are 16 residues in the CDR3. Germline values: CDR1 PRHDT, CDR2 FYEKMQ (reference sequence). This CDR3 reads CASSSGTGSPNSPLHF. Here the CDR3 DNA reads TGTGCCAGCAGCTCCGGGACAGGGAGTCCTAATTCACCCCTCCACTTT.

The rearrangement joins TRBV4-1 to TRBJ2-1; TRBD2 aligns across 11 bases. Germline CDR1 is MGHRA and CDR2 is YSYEKL. There are 17 residues in the CDR3. The trim removed 0 bases at V and 6 bases at J, leaving 7 bases unmatched. The CDR3 bases are TGCGCCAGCAGCCAAGATTATGGCCTAGCGGGAGGCAATGAGCAGTTCTTC. Translating it yields CASSQDYGLAGGNEQFF.